Reported below is one T cell receptor (beta chain). Its antigen specificity is not known. Per-nucleotide qualities are absent, and no much larger clonotype sits a single base away. For this chain, trimming is 3 bases at the V end and 7 bases at the J end, and the number of junction bases without a gene match is 8. CDR3 length: 16 amino acids, cysteine to phenylalanine. Only the CDR3 DNA stays, 48 bases, in frame from base 1. The germline V gene encodes CDR1 ENHRY and CDR2 SYGVKD. Library construction relied on RT-PCR. The sequencing machine was an Illumina HiSeq 2500. The public reads were quality trimmed at Q25 with fastp and then assembled into clones with MiXCR by TCRdb, keeping productive beta chains. Records with the same CDR3 protein are collapsed into one entry carrying the most frequent genes and DNA. The sample table lists about 610,000 distinct CDR3 sequences, around 15% of them with a count of one. The top ten clones comprise around 10% of the sample.

The sample originates from a study of response to subunit inactivated influenza vaccine (dated by TCRdb to the late 2010s). Study-level background: The study used deep quantitative T cell receptor repertoire profiling to track responses to a trivalent subunit inactivated influenza vaccine.

Results the study describes overall, beyond this receptor: It was suggested by the authors that each seasonal influenza vaccination may recruit only a limited number of new T cells.

The TCR originated in a man over 45 who received an inactivated influenza vaccine. Donor details come from another sample of the same person, matched by shared clones. The sequenced sample was PBMCs from blood, obtained about 13 days after vaccination. The chain is assembled from TRBV10-3 and TRBJ2-1, with 11 middle bases fitting TRBD1. In nucleotides, the sequence is TGTGCCATCAGTGATACGGGACAGGGGGAAGGAAATGAGCAGTTCTTC. It is translated as CAISDTGQGEGNEQFF.